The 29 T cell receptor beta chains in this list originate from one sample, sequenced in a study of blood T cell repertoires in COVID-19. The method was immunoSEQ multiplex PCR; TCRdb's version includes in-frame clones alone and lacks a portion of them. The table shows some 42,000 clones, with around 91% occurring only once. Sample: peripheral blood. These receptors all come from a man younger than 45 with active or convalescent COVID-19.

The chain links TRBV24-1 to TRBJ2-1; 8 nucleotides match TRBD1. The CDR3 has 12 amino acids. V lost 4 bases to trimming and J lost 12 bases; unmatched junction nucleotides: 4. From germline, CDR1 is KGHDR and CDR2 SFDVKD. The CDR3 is CATSDSDRGQFF. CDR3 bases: TGTGCCACCAGTGACTCCGACAGGGGGCAGTTCTTC.

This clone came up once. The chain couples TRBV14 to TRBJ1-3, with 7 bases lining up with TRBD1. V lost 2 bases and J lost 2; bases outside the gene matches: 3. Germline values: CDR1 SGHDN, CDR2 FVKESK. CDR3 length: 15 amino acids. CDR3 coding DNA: TGTGCCAGCAGCCAACCAACAGGGGCTGGAAACACCATATATTTT. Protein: CASSQPTGAGNTIYF.

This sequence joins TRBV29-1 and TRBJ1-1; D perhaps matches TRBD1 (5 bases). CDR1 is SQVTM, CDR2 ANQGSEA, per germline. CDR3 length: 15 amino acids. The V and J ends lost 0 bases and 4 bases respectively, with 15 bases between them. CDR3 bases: TGCAGCGTTGAAGAGTTAACAGGCCGGAGCACTGAAGCTTTCTTT. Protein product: CSVEELTGRSTEAFF.

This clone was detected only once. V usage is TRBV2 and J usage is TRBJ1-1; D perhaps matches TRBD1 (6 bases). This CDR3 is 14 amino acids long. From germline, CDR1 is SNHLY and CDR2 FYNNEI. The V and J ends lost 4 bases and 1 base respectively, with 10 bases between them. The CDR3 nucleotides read TGTGCCAGCAGTGGTAGAGGGGGGAACACTGAAGCTTTCTTT. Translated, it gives CASSGRGGNTEAFF.

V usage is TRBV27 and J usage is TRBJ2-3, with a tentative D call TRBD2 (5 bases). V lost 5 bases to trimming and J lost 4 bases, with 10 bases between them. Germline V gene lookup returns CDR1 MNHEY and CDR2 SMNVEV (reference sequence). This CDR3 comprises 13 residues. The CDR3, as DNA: TGTGCCAGCAGTCCCGAGGGCGCAGATACGCAGTATTTT. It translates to CASSPEGADTQYF.

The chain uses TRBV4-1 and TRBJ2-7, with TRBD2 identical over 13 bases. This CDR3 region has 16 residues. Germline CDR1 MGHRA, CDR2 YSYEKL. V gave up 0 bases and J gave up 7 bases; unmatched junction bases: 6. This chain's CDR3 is CASSQEVGLAGIEQYV. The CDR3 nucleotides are TGCGCCAGCAGCCAAGAAGTGGGACTAGCGGGAATTGAGCAGTACGTC.

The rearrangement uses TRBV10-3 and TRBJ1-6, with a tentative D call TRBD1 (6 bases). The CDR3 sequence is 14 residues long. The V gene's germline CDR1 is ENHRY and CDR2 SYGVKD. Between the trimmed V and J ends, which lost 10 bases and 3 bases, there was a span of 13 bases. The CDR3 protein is CATSRQDYNSPLHF. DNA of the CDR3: TGTGCCACCTCTAGACAGGACTATAATTCACCCCTCCACTTT.

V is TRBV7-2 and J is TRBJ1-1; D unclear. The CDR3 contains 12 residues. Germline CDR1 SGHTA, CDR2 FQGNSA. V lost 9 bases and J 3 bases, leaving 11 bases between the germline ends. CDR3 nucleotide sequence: TGTGCCAGTTCTAGAGCAGACACTGAAGCTTTCTTT. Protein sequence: CASSRADTEAFF.

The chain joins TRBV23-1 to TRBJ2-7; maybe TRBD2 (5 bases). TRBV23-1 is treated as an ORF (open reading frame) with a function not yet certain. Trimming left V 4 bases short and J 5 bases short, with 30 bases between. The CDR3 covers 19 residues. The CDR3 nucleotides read TGCGCCAGCAGTCTATGGCCCCGAGTCCACACCGGAGAGGGCGACGAGCAGTACTTC. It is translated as CASSLWPRVHTGEGDEQYF.

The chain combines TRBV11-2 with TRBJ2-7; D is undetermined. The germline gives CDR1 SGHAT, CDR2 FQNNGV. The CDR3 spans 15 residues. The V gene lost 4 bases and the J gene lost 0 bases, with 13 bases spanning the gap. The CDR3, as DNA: TGTGCCAGCAGCTCCACTATCATAAGCTCCTACGAGCAGTACTTC. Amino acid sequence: CASSSTIISSYEQYF.

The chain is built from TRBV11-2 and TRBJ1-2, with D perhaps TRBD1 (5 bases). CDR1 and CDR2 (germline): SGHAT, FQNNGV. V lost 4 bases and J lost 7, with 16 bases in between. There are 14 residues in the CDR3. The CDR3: CASSSPRQGGGYTF. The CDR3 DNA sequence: TGTGCCAGCAGCTCCCCTCGCCAGGGCGGTGGCTACACCTTC.

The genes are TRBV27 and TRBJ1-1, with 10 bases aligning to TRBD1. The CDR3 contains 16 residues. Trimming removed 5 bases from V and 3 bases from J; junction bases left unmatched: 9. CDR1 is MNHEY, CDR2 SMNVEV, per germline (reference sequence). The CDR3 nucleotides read TGTGCCAGCAGTGCGACAGGGGGCACAGGGTACACTGAAGCTTTCTTT. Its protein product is CASSATGGTGYTEAFF.

The CDR3 loop reads CASSLGGGMVYEQYF. The DNA of the CDR3 is TGCGCCAGCAGCTTGGGAGGGGGTATGGTCTACGAGCAGTACTTC. V and J are TRBV5-1 and TRBJ2-7; perhaps TRBD1 as D (6 bases). The length of the CDR3 is 15 residues. Germline assignment: CDR1 SGHRS and CDR2 YFSETQ. The V gene lost 0 bases and the J gene lost 3 bases, with 13 bases spanning the gap.

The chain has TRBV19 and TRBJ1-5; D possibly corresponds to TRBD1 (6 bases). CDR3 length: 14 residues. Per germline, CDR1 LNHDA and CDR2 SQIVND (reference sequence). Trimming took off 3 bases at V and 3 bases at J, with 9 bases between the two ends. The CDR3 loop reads CASSIDRINQPQHF. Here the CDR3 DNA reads TGTGCCAGTAGTATCGACAGGATCAATCAGCCCCAGCATTTT.

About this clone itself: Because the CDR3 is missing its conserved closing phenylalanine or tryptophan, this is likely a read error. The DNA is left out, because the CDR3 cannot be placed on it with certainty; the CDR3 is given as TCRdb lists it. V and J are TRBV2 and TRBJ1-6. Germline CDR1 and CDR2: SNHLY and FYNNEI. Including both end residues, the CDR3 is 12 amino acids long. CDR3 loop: CASSESGRFPAS.

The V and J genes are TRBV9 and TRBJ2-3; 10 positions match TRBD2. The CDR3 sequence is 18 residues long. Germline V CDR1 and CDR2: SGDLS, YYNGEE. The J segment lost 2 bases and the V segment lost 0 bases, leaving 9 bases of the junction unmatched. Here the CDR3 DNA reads TGTGCCAGCAGCGTAGGAGGAGCTAGCGGGGGATACACAGATACGCAGTATTTT. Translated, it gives CASSVGGASGGYTDTQYF.

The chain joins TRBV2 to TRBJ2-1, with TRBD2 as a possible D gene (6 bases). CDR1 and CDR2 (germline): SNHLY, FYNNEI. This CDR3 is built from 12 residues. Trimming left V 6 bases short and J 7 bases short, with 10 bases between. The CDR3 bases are TGTGCCAGCAGCCTAGCGTTTAATGAGCAGTTCTTC. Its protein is CASSLAFNEQFF.

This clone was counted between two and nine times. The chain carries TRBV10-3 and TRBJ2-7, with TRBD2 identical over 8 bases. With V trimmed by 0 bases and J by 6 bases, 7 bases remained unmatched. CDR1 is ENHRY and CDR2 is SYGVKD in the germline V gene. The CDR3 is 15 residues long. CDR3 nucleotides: TGTGCCATCAGTGAGTCAGGGGAGCTAGCGGGCGAGCAGTACTTC. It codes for CAISESGELAGEQYF.

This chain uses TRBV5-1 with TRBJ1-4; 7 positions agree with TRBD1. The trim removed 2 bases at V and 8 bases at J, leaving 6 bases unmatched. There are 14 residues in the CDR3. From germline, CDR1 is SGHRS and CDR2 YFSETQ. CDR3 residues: CASSLQGLGEKLFF. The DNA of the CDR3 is TGCGCCAGCAGCTTACAGGGGTTGGGGGAAAAACTGTTTTTT.

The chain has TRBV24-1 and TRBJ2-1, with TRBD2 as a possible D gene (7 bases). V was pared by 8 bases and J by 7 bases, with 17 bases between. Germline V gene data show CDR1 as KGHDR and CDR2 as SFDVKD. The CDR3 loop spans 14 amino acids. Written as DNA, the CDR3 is TGTGCCACCATGCTGGCGGGGGCGCGGAATGAGCAGTTCTTC. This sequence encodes CATMLAGARNEQFF.

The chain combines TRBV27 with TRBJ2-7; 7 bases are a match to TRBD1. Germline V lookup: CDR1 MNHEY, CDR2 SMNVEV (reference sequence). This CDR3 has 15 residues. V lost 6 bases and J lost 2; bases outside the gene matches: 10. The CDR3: CASRDRQGPTYEQYF. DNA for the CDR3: TGTGCCAGCAGGGACCGACAGGGTCCTACCTACGAGCAGTACTTC.

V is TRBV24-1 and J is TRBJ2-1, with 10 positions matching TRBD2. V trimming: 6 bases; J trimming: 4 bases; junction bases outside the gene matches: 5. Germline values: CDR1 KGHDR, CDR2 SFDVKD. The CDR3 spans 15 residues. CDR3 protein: CATSLGAGGYNEQFF. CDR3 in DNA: TGTGCCACCAGTCTCGGAGCGGGAGGGTACAATGAGCAGTTCTTC.

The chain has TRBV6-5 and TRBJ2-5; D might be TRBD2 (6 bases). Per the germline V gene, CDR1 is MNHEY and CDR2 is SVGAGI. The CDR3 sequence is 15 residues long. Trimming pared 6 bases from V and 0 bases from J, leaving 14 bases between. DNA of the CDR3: TGTGCCAGCAGGAGGGCTGGGAGGTACCAAGAGACCCAGTACTTC. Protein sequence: CASRRAGRYQETQYF.

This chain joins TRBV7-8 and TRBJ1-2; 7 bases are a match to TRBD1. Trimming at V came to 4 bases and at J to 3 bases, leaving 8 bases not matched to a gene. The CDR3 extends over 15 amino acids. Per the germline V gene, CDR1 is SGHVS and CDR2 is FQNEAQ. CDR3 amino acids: CASSSTGLGHYGYTF. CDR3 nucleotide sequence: TGTGCCAGCAGCTCGACAGGGCTGGGGCACTATGGCTACACCTTC. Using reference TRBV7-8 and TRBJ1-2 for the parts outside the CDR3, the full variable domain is GAGVSQSPRYKVAKRGQDVALRCDPISGHVSLFWYQQALGQGPEFLTYFQNEAQLDKSGLPSDRFFAERPEGSVSTLKIQRTQQEDSAVYLCASSSTGLGHYGYTFGSGTRLTVV.

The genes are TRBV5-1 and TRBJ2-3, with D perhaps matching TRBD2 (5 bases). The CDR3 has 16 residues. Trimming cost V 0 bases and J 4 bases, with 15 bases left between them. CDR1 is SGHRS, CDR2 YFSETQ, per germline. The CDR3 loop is CASSLVVSVEADTQYF. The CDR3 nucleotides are TGCGCCAGCAGCTTGGTGGTGTCGGTGGAGGCAGATACGCAGTATTTT.

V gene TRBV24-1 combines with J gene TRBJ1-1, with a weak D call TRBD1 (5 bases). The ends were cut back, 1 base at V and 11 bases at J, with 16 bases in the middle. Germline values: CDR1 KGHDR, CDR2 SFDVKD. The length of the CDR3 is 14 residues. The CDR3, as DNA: TGTGCCACCAGTGATTTTGAGGGGTCGGGGGGGGCTTTCTTT. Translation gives CATSDFEGSGGAFF.

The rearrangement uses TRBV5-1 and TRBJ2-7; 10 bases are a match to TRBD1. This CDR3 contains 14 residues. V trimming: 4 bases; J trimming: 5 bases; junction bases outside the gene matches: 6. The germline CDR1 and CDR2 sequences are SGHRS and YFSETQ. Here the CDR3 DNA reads TGCGCCAGCAGCCCGGGACAGGGGATCCACGAGCAGTACTTC. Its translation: CASSPGQGIHEQYF.

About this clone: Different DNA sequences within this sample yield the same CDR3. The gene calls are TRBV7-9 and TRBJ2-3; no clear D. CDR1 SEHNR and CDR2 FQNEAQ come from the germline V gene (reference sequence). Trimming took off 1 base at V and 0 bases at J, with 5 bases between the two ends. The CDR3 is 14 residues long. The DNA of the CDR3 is TGTGCCAGCAGCTTAGTCACTAGCACAGATACGCAGTATTTT. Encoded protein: CASSLVTSTDTQYF.

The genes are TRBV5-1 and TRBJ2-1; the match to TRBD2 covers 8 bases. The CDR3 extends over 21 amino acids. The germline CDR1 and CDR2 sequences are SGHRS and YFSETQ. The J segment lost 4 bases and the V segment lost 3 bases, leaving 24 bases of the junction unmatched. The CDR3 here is CASSSTGGPISFSSEYNEQFF. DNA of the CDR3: TGCGCCAGCAGCTCGACGGGAGGGCCCATTAGTTTTAGTTCCGAATACAATGAGCAGTTCTTC.